This record covers a single TCR beta chain. The same CDR3 can be traced to other DNA sequences in this sample. This entry belongs to a study of blood T cell repertoires in COVID-19. V lost 0 bases, J lost 7 bases, and 10 bases lay in between. This CDR3 has 14 amino acids. Per germline, CDR1 SGHRS and CDR2 YFSETQ. Produced via immunoSEQ multiplex PCR; TCRdb's table is partial and in-frame only. The table records about 300,000 clones, under 90% of them present only once. Participants' reported clinical history set cohort assignment. The sample comprised PBMCs or T cells enriched from blood (not recorded which). The clonotype comes from a woman aged 50 to 60 who had been exposed to COVID-19. The chain employs TRBV5-1 and TRBJ1-4; possible D gene TRBD1, 5 bases. CDR3 sequence reads: CASSLGQGGEKLFF. For the CDR3, the DNA is TGCGCCAGCAGCTTGGGGCAGGGAGGTGAAAAACTGTTTTTT.